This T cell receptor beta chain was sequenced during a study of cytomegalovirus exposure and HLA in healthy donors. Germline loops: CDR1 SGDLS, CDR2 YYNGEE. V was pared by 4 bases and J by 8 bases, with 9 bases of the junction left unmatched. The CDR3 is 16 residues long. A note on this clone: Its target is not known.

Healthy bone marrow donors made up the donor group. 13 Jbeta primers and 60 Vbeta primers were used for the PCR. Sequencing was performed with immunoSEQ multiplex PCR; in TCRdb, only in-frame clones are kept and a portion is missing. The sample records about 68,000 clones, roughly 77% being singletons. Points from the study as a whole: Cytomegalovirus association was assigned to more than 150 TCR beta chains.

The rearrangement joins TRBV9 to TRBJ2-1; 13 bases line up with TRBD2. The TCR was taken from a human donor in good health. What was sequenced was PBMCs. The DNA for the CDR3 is TGTGCCAGCAGCCCAGGGACTAGCGGGAACAATTATGAGCAGTTCTTC. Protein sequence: CASSPGTSGNNYEQFF.